The 15 T cell receptor beta chains in this list originate from one sample, sequenced in a study of blood T cells in healthy people across ages. Alongside a J-beta primer mix, a sample-barcoded 5' primer served in a second PCR lasting about 7 to 12 cycles. A single record per CDR3 protein comes from TCRdb applying MiXCR to the 5' RACE reads. The sample carries 1 million to 1.2 million distinct CDR3 sequences, approximately 38% recorded once. Specimen: blood. The origin of the receptors is a man in his late teens or twenties in good health.

This clonotype showed up just a few times. Here the CDR3 DNA reads TGTGCCAGCAGTTACTCGTCAGGGACAGGGGGCAATCAGCCCCAGCATTTT. Translation: CASSYSSGTGGNQPQHF. This rearrangement joins TRBV6-5 to TRBJ1-5; 10 bases match TRBD1. Germline V gives CDR1 MNHEY, CDR2 SVGAGI. The CDR3 covers 17 residues. The V segment lost 0 bases and the J segment 2 bases; nucleotides outside the gene matches: 4.

This clonotype has just a few counts. The chain combines TRBV12-3 or TRBV12-4 with TRBJ2-1; D is uncertain. V lost 5 bases, J lost 2 bases, and 10 bases lay in between. This CDR3 comprises 14 residues. The CDR3 nucleotides are TGTGCCAGCAGTGACGCCACTCCCTACAATGAGCAGTTCTTC. This translates into CASSDATPYNEQFF.

This clonotype was picked up a small number of times. The J gene is TRBJ2-5, the V gene TRBV20-1; possibly TRBD2 for D (5 bases). Germline CDR1 is DFQATT and CDR2 is SNEGSKA (reference sequence). V dropped 5 bases and J dropped 11 bases, with 24 bases sitting between them. The CDR3 is 14 residues long. The CDR3 here is CSAVDFPRAGEQYF. The CDR3 nucleotides are TGCAGTGCTGTGGACTTCCCGCGTGCTGGAGAGCAGTACTTC.

This clonotype was counted ten times or more. The genes are TRBV29-1 and TRBJ2-3; the D call may be TRBD1 or TRBD2 (5 bases each). Germline V lookup: CDR1 SQVTM, CDR2 ANQGSEA. This CDR3 comprises 13 residues. Trimming took 6 bases from V and 2 from J, leaving 12 bases between them. CDR3 bases: TGCAGCGTAGAGGGGCGGGTCACAGATACGCAGTATTTT. It is translated as CSVEGRVTDTQYF.

This chain connects TRBV9 to TRBJ2-1; the match to TRBD1 covers 9 bases. V shed 2 bases, J shed 5 bases, and the junction held 8 bases outside the gene matches. Per the germline V gene, CDR1 is SGDLS and CDR2 is YYNGEE. The CDR3 sequence is 16 residues long. CDR3 sequence reads: CASSVAGTGSNNEQFF. The CDR3 nucleotides are TGTGCCAGCAGCGTTGCCGGGACAGGGTCCAACAATGAGCAGTTCTTC.

The J gene is TRBJ2-3, the V gene TRBV6-2 or TRBV6-3; 7 positions agree with TRBD1. CDR1 is MNHEY, CDR2 SVGEGT, per germline. V shed 6 bases and J 0 bases; nucleotides not matched to a gene: 6. This CDR3 is built from 15 residues. In DNA form, the CDR3 reads TGTGCCAGCAGACGCCCGGGACAGAGCACAGATACGCAGTATTTT. The encoded protein is CASRRPGQSTDTQYF.

This rearrangement joins TRBV20-1 to TRBJ1-5; D call uncertain. CDR1 DFQATT and CDR2 SNEGSKA come from the germline V gene (reference sequence). The CDR3 contains 13 residues. Trimming took 6 bases from V and 0 from J, leaving 9 bases between them. CDR3 sequence reads: CSARKLSNQPQHF. CDR3 DNA: TGCAGTGCGAGGAAACTTAGCAATCAGCCCCAGCATTTT.

Only a few counts were recorded for this clonotype. The J gene is TRBJ1-5, the V gene TRBV12-3 or TRBV12-4, with 9 bases identical to TRBD1. V shed 5 bases, J shed 5 bases, and the junction held 7 bases outside the gene matches. The CDR3 has 15 amino acids. The CDR3 region has the DNA TGTGCCAGCAGTCCCAGAAGACAGGGGGATCAGCCCCAGCATTTT. Protein sequence: CASSPRRQGDQPQHF.

The gene calls are TRBV6-6 and TRBJ1-5, with 12 positions matching TRBD1. Germline CDR1 and CDR2: MNHNY and SVGAGI (reference sequence). Trimming at V came to 7 bases and at J to 4 bases, leaving 11 bases not matched to a gene. The CDR3 has 17 residues. DNA of the CDR3: TGTGCCAGCAACGGAGGGACAGGGGGCGAGGGTAATCAGCCCCAGCATTTT. It encodes CASNGGTGGEGNQPQHF.

The chain has TRBV4-1 and TRBJ2-7; no firm D call. Deletions cut 4 bases from V and 7 bases from J, with 17 bases between. Germline CDR1 reads MGHRA; CDR2 reads YSYEKL. The CDR3 loop spans 14 amino acids. Here the CDR3 reads CASSPPDFPNEQYF. The CDR3 DNA reads TGCGCCAGCAGCCCGCCCGACTTTCCCAATGAGCAGTACTTC.

There are a few counts of this clonotype. V gene TRBV20-1 combines with J gene TRBJ2-7; D may be TRBD1 (7 bases). Germline CDR1 reads DFQATT; CDR2 reads SNEGSKA (reference sequence). V was pared by 5 bases and J by 3 bases, with 14 bases between. The CDR3 has 13 amino acids. This CDR3 is CSAGRGENYEQYF. The CDR3 DNA reads as TGCAGTGCTGGCAGGGGGGAAAACTACGAGCAGTACTTC.

At least ten counts were recorded for this clonotype. V usage is TRBV4-2 and J usage is TRBJ2-3; D not certain. The CDR3 is 14 amino acids. Trimming pared 4 bases from V and 0 bases from J, leaving 8 bases between. Germline V gene lookup returns CDR1 LGHNA and CDR2 YNFKEQ. The CDR3 DNA is TGTGCCAGCAGCCCCTCTCGCAGCACAGATACGCAGTATTTT. Encoded protein: CASSPSRSTDTQYF.

The rearrangement links TRBV5-5 to TRBJ1-1; D remains unclear. V was pared by 3 bases and J by 8 bases, with 11 bases between. This CDR3 has 12 amino acids. Germline-derived CDR1 and CDR2 are SGHKS and YYEKEE (reference sequence). CDR3 in DNA: TGTGCCAGCAGCTCCTTGGTAGGGGAAGCTTTCTTT. This gives the protein CASSSLVGEAFF.

The chain uses TRBV27 and TRBJ1-5, with TRBD1 matching over 8 bases. The trim removed 6 bases at V and 4 bases at J, leaving 8 bases unmatched. Looked up from germline, CDR1 is MNHEY and CDR2 is SMNVEV (reference sequence). This CDR3 is built from 15 residues. CDR3 nucleotides: TGTGCCAGCAGCGCTGACACAGGGGGTAATCAGCCCCAGCATTTT. Translation gives CASSADTGGNQPQHF.

This clonotype was seen at least ten times. The chain couples TRBV27 to TRBJ2-7; D not certain. This CDR3 spans 14 amino acids. The ends were cut back, 3 bases at V and 3 bases at J, with 12 bases in the middle. Germline V CDR1 and CDR2: MNHEY, SMNVEV (reference sequence). The CDR3 here is CASSLNLQYYEQYF. The CDR3, as DNA: TGTGCCAGCAGTTTGAACCTACAGTACTACGAGCAGTACTTC.